This note documents a single T cell receptor beta chain sequence. Its antigen is currently unknown. The sample comes from a study of OX40 agonist ivuxolimab in advanced cancers. Study-level information: Mean age approximately 55 years, range about 23 to 85; around 80% male.

The junction had 5 bases not matched to a gene; V was cut back by 4 bases and J by 3 bases. CDR1 LNHDA and CDR2 SQIVND come from the germline V gene (reference sequence). The length of the CDR3 is 14 residues. The protocol was immunoSEQ multiplex PCR, while the TCRdb copy is restricted to in-frame clones and leaves out a portion. The profile shows around 76,000 clones, roughly 85% of them singletons. Study-level points and caveats: By week 6 at 0.1 to 3.0 mg/kg, blood CD4+ and CD8+ T cells had expanded clonally.

V is TRBV19 and J is TRBJ1-1; 7 positions match TRBD1. The sample was CD4+ or CD8+ T cells sorted from blood, taken in a trial of the OX40 agonist ivuxolimab. The receptor's source is an adult with an advanced solid tumor such as melanoma, head and neck, liver or kidney cancer. CDR3: CASSTTRGYTEAFF. CDR3 nucleotides: TGTGCCAGTAGTACAACCAGGGGGTACACTGAAGCTTTCTTT.